This TCR beta chain stems from a study of patients and donors after allogeneic stem cell transplantation. V was clipped by 3 bases and J by 4 bases, with 10 bases between them. The germline V gene has CDR1 SGHKS and CDR2 YYEKEE (reference sequence). There are 13 residues in the CDR3. A single record per CDR3 protein comes from TCRdb applying MiXCR to the RT-PCR reads. The sample lists about a million distinct CDR3 sequences, more than 15% occurring once. This chain joins TRBV5-5 and TRBJ1-1; D remains unclear. Sequencing was performed on blood, either unsorted or a sorted T cell fraction (not recorded which). This sequence was found in a human donor who was either an allogeneic HSCT recipient or a stem cell or donor lymphocyte infusion donor (not recorded which). It is not recorded whose cells these are; they may come from a transplant donor. This CDR3 is CASSSYIGTEAFF. The DNA of the CDR3 is TGTGCCAGCAGCTCCTACATCGGCACTGAAGCTTTCTTT.